The next 8 T cell receptor beta chains were all read from a single sample in a study of monozygotic twins with inflammatory bowel disease (dated by TCRdb to the late 2010s). The library was made by 5' RACE. The reads were generated on an Illumina HiSeq 2500. TCRdb reprocessed the reads, so every CDR3 protein sequence counts as one entry and DNA is not shown. This specimen's table enumerates 300,000 to 350,000 distinct CDR3 sequences. Approximately 2% of the sample is taken by the ten largest. Sequenced input: blood. These receptors were collected from a human donor with ulcerative colitis or Crohn's disease, or a healthy co-twin of an affected twin (not recorded which).

This sequence joins TRBV30 and TRBJ1-1; no DNA is available, so the TRBD1 call from TCRdb remains unchecked. The CDR3 is 12 residues long. The germline V gene has CDR1 GTSNPN and CDR2 SVGIG (reference sequence). The chain's CDR3 is CAVGQGDTEAFF.

The chain recombines TRBV29-1 with TRBJ2-7; the TRBD1 assignment by TCRdb is unverifiable without DNA. The CDR3 is made up of 12 amino acids. CDR1 is SQVTM and CDR2 is ANQGSEA in the germline V gene. CDR3 loop: CSAGTGLPEQYF.

V and J are TRBV2 and TRBJ2-1. Germline V lookup: CDR1 SNHLY, CDR2 FYNNEI. There are 13 residues in the CDR3. CDR3 region: CASSVFSYNEQFF.

The V call is TRBV28, the J call TRBJ2-5; the D call from TCRdb, TRBD2, cannot be confirmed without DNA. CDR3 size: 13 residues. Per the germline V gene, CDR1 is MDHEN and CDR2 is SYDVKM. CDR3 in amino acids: CASSSPRRGTQYF.

CDR3 residues: CASGRLAGAVGQYF. The chain employs TRBV2 and TRBJ2-3; TCRdb selects TRBD2, and the lack of DNA leaves this call unchecked. CDR3 length: 14 amino acids. Looked up from germline, CDR1 is SNHLY and CDR2 is FYNNEI.

V gene TRBV7-6 combines with J gene TRBJ2-3; no DNA is available, so the TRBD2 call from TCRdb remains unchecked. In germline, CDR1 is SGHVS, CDR2 FNYEAQ. The CDR3 is made up of 16 amino acids. The CDR3: CASSLDGGGQADTQYF.

J is TRBJ2-1 and V is TRBV9. The CDR3 has 13 amino acids. Germline CDR1 reads SGDLS; CDR2 reads YYNGEE. CDR3 residues: CASSVAGVSEQFF.

The V and J genes are TRBV30 and TRBJ2-5; no DNA is available, so the TRBD2 call from TCRdb remains unchecked. CDR1 and CDR2 from the germline V gene are GTSNPN and SVGIG (reference sequence). The CDR3 loop spans 15 amino acids. The chain's CDR3 is CAWSGRAGLQETQYF.